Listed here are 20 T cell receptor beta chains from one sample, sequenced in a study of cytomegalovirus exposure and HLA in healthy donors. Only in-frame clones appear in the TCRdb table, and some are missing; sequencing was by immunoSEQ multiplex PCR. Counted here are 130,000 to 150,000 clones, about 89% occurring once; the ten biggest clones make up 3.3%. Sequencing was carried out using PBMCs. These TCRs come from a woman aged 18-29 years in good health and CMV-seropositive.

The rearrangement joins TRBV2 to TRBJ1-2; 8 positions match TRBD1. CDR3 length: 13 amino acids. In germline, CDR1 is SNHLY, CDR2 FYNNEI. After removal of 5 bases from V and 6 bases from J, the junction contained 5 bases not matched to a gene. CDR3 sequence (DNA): TGTGCCAGCAGTAAGGACAGGGAGCATGGCTACACCTTC. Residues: CASSKDREHGYTF. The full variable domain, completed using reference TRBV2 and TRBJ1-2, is EPEVTQTPSHQVTQMGQEVILRCVPISNHLYFYWYRQILGQKVEFLVSFYNNEISEKSEIFDDQFSVERPDGSNFTLKIRSTKLEDSAMYFCASSKDREHGYTFGSGTRLTVV.

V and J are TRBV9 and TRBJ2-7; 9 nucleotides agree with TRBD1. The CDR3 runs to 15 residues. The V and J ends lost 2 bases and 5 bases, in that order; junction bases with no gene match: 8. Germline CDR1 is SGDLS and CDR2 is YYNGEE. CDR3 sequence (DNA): TGTGCCAGCAGCGTGTTGACAGGGGGGATCGACGAGCAGTACTTC. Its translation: CASSVLTGGIDEQYF. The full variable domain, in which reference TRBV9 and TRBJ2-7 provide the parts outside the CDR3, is DSGVTQTPKHLITATGQRVTLRCSPRSGDLSVYWYQQSLDQGLQFLIQYYNGEERAKGNILERFSAQQFPDLHSELNLSSLELGDSALYFCASSVLTGGIDEQYFGPGTRLTVT.

The CDR3 coding sequence is TGTGCCTGCCAGGCCGGCCGGCTTAATCAGCCCCAGCATTTT. As protein: CACQAGRLNQPQHF. The chain couples TRBV30 to TRBJ1-5; D remains unclear. This CDR3 has 14 residues. V was pared by 6 bases and J by 4 bases, with 16 bases between. In germline, CDR1 is GTSNPN, CDR2 SVGIG (reference sequence).

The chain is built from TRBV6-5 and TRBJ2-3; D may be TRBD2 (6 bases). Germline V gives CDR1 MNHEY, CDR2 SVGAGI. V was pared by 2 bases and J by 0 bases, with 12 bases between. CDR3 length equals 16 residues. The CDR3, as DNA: TGTGCCAGCAGTTACGGGGGGTACTCTAGCACAGATACGCAGTATTTT. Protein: CASSYGGYSSTDTQYF.

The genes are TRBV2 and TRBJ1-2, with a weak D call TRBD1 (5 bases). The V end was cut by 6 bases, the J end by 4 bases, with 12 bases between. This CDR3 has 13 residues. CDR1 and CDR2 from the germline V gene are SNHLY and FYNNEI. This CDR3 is CASRRDGPYGYTF. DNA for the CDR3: TGTGCCAGCAGGCGGGACGGACCCTATGGCTACACCTTC.

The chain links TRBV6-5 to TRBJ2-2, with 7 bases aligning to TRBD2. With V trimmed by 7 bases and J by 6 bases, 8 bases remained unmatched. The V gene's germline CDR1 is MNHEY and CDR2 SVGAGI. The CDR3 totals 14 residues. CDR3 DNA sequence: TGTGCCAGCAAGGGAGGGGCGCGGTCCGGGGAGCTGTTTTTT. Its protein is CASKGGARSGELFF.

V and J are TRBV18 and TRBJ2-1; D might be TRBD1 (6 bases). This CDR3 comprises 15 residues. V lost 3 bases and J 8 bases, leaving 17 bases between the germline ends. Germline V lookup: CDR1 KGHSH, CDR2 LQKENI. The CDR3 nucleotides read TGTGCCAGCTCACCCCCCCAGGGGCGGTACGATGAGCAGTTCTTC. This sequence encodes CASSPPQGRYDEQFF.

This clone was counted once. The CDR3 region has the DNA TGTGCCAGCAGTTTTCCCAGGGGGTTAGCAACTAATGAAAAACTGTTTTTT. Translating it yields CASSFPRGLATNEKLFF. V usage is TRBV28 and J usage is TRBJ1-4; 7 bases are shared with TRBD1. This CDR3 contains 17 residues. Trimming took 3 bases from V and 0 from J; bases not matched to a gene: 7. CDR1 MDHEN and CDR2 SYDVKM come from the germline V gene. The full variable domain, in which reference TRBV28 and TRBJ1-4 provide the parts outside the CDR3, is DVKVTQSSRYLVKRTGEKVFLECVQDMDHENMFWYRQDPGLGLRLIYFSYDVKMKEKGDIPEGYSVSREKKERFSLILESASTNQTSMYLCASSFPRGLATNEKLFFGSGTQLSVL.

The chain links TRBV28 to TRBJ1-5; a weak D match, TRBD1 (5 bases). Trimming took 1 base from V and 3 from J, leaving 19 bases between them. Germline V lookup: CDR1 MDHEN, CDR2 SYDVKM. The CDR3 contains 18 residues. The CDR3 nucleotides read TGTGCCAGCAGTTTATACCAGGGAGGGGTTATTTTCAATCAGCCCCAGCATTTT. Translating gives CASSLYQGGVIFNQPQHF. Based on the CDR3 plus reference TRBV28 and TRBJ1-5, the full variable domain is DVKVTQSSRYLVKRTGEKVFLECVQDMDHENMFWYRQDPGLGLRLIYFSYDVKMKEKGDIPEGYSVSREKKERFSLILESASTNQTSMYLCASSLYQGGVIFNQPQHFGDGTRLSIL.

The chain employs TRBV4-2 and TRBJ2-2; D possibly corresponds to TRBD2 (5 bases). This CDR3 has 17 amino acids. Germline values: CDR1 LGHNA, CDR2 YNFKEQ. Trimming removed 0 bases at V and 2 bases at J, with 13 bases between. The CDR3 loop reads CASSQDGQRRNTGELFF. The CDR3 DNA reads TGTGCCAGCAGCCAAGATGGTCAGCGGAGAAACACCGGGGAGCTGTTTTTT.

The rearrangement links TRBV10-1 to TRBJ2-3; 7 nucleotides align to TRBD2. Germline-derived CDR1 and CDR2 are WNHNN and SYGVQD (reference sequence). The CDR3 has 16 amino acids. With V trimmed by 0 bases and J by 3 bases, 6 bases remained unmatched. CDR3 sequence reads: CASSESKSGKTDTQYF. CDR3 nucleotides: TGCGCCAGCAGTGAGTCGAAGAGCGGGAAGACAGATACGCAGTATTTT.

CDR3 loop: CASSLERGAGTTKNIQYF. The CDR3 DNA is TGTGCCAGCAGCTTAGAGAGGGGAGCGGGAACGACCAAAAACATTCAGTACTTC. The V and J genes are TRBV11-3 and TRBJ2-4; 7 nucleotides align to TRBD2. Germline loops: CDR1 SGHNT, CDR2 YENEEA. The CDR3 covers 18 residues. Trimming cost V 0 bases and J 2 bases; bases outside gene matches: 10.

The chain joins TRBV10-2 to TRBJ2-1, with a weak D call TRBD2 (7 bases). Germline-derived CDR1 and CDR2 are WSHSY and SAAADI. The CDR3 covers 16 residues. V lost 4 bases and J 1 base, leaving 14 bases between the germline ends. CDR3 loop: CASSGLGGASYNEQFF. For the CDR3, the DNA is TGCGCCAGCAGTGGCCTAGGGGGGGCGTCCTACAATGAGCAGTTCTTC.

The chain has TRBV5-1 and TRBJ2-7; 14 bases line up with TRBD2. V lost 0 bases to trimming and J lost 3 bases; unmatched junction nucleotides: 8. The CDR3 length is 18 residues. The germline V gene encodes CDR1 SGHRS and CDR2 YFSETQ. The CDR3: CASSLAGGLAGDFYEQYF. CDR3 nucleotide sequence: TGCGCCAGCAGCTTGGCTGGGGGACTAGCGGGAGATTTCTACGAGCAGTACTTC.

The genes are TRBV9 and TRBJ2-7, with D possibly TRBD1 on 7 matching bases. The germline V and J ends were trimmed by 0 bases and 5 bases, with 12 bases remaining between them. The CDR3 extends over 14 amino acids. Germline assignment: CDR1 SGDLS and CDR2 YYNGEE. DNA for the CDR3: TGTGCCAGCAGCGTAGAGCAGGGGGGACACGAGCAGTACTTC. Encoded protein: CASSVEQGGHEQYF.

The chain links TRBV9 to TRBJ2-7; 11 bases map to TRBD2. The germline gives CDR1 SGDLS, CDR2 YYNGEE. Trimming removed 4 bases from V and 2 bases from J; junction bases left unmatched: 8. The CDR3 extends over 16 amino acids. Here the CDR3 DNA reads TGTGCCAGCAGCCCCACTAGCGGGAGCCCTACCTACGAGCAGTACTTC. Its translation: CASSPTSGSPTYEQYF.

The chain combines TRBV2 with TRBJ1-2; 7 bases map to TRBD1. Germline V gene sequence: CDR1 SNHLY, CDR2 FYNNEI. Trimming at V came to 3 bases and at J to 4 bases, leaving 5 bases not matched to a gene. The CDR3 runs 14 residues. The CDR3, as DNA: TGTGCCAGCAGTGAGGGAAGGGGGCTCTATGGCTACACCTTC. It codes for CASSEGRGLYGYTF.

The CDR3 loop is CASSRTGYSNQPQHF. The CDR3 bases are TGTGCCAGCAGTCGGACAGGGTATAGCAATCAGCCCCAGCATTTT. The chain carries TRBV6-5 and TRBJ1-5; TRBD1 matches at 8 bases. The CDR3 sequence is 15 residues long. V shed 5 bases, J shed 0 bases, and the junction held 3 bases outside the gene matches. Germline V CDR1 and CDR2: MNHEY, SVGAGI.

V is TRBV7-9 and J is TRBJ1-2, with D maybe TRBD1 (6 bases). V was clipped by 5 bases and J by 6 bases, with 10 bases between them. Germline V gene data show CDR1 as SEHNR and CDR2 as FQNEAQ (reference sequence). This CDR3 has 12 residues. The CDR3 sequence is CASSQGKDGYTF. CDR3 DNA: TGTGCCAGCAGCCAGGGGAAGGATGGCTACACCTTC. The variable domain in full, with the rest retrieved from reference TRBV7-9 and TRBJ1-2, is DTGVSQNPRHKITKRGQNVTFRCDPISEHNRLYWYRQTLGQGPEFLTYFQNEAQLEKSRLLSDRFSAERPKGSFSTLEIQRTEQGDSAMYLCASSQGKDGYTFGSGTRLTVV.

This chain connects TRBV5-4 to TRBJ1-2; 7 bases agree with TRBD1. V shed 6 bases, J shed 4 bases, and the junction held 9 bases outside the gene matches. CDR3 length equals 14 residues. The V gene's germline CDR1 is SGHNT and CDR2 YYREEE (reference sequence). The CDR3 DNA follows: TGTGCCAGCACCCAGGGGGGCGAAGTCTATGGCTACACCTTC. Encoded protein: CASTQGGEVYGYTF.